In this sample, the clone carrying this T cell receptor beta chain turned up a few times. The antigen is not known. Sorted populations were all over 98% pure. The record originates from a study of beta chain features in type 1 diabetes. Study-wide results and caveats: The naive, central memory and Treg TCRB repertoires showed an apparent similarity that was greater among patients than among healthy donors. There were fewer insertions and more deletions at the VDJ junctions of type 1 diabetes patients.

The entirety of the isolated RNA underwent reverse transcription, so expressed TCRB transcripts were sequenced. Data came from immunoSEQ multiplex PCR; TCRdb stores just in-frame clones and leaves some out. This sample has hundreds of thousands of clones, with about a sixth found just once. Input material: naive CD4+ T cells from blood. The origin of this receptor is a young woman in good health.

As DNA, the CDR3 is TGCGCCAGCAGCCAAGTTTCGCGGGGAGATACGCAGTATTTT. The encoded protein is CASSQVSRGDTQYF. The J gene is TRBJ2-3, the V gene TRBV4-3; possible D gene TRBD2, 6 bases. V was trimmed by 1 base and J by 5 bases, leaving 10 bases between them. Germline lookup yields CDR1 LGHNA and CDR2 YSLEER. The CDR3 consists of 14 residues.